These 18 T cell receptor beta chains were all obtained from the same sample, sequenced in a study of blood T cells in healthy people across ages. Primed by a sample-barcoded 5' primer and a J-beta primer mix, a second PCR proceeded for 7 to 11 cycles. TCRdb re-called the 5' RACE reads with MiXCR, one entry per CDR3 protein. The data hold around 1,800,000 distinct CDR3 sequences, with 39% observed a single time. Sequenced: blood. The source of these receptors is a human donor in good health.

This clonotype showed up just a few times. The chain links TRBV29-1 to TRBJ2-3; no firm D call. In germline, CDR1 is SQVTM, CDR2 ANQGSEA. The CDR3 has 12 amino acids. The V and J ends lost 3 bases and 6 bases respectively, with 10 bases between them. In nucleotides, the CDR3 is TGCAGCGTTGATTTAGTATCCGATACGCAGTATTTT. As protein: CSVDLVSDTQYF.

The chain links TRBV4-3 to TRBJ2-3; the D is unclear. There are 15 residues in the CDR3. The V end lost 5 bases, the J end lost 3 bases, and 15 bases lay between the germline ends. Looked up from germline, CDR1 is LGHNA and CDR2 is YSLEER. The CDR3 reads CASSSDSGATDTQYF. CDR3 DNA: TGCGCCAGCAGCTCCGATTCAGGAGCGACAGATACGCAGTATTTT.

The chain recombines TRBV12-3 or TRBV12-4 with TRBJ2-4, with TRBD1 identical over 7 bases. Trimming cost V 7 bases and J 8 bases; bases outside gene matches: 14. This CDR3 region has 15 residues. The CDR3 sequence is CASNQNRGPPDIQYF. The DNA for the CDR3 is TGTGCCAGCAACCAAAACAGGGGCCCACCGGACATTCAGTACTTC.

This clonotype was counted a few times. The CDR3: CAPGPRGTGLSGANVLTF. The CDR3 coding sequence is TGTGCCCCTGGCCCAAGGGGGACAGGGCTCTCTGGGGCCAACGTCCTGACTTTC. This chain connects TRBV24-1 to TRBJ2-6; 9 nucleotides align to TRBD1. The junction had 14 bases not matched to a gene; V was cut back by 12 bases and J by 0 bases. This CDR3 region has 18 residues. Germline V gene data show CDR1 as KGHDR and CDR2 as SFDVKD.

Many counts were recorded for this clonotype. The chain has TRBV24-1 and TRBJ2-7, with TRBD1 matching 9 bases. Germline values: CDR1 KGHDR, CDR2 SFDVKD. CDR3 size: 14 residues. With V trimmed by 2 bases and J by 7 bases, 5 bases remained unmatched. The CDR3 DNA reads as TGTGCCACCAGTGATTGGGACAGGGAAGAAGAGCAGTACTTC. It translates to CATSDWDREEEQYF.

The table lists this clonotype with a few counts. The chain combines TRBV12-3 or TRBV12-4 with TRBJ2-7; D might be TRBD2 (7 bases). The length of the CDR3 is 15 residues. Trimming removed 3 bases from V and 0 bases from J, with 12 bases in between. This CDR3 reads CASSFGGGYSYEQYF. The CDR3 DNA reads TGTGCCAGCAGTTTCGGCGGGGGCTACTCCTACGAGCAGTACTTC.

The chain has TRBV20-1 and TRBJ2-1, with a weak D call TRBD2 (6 bases). The CDR3 totals 14 residues. Germline V lookup: CDR1 DFQATT, CDR2 SNEGSKA (reference sequence). V shed 5 bases and J shed 6 bases, with 17 bases lying between them. This chain's CDR3 is CSAGATWGVNEQFF. DNA of the CDR3: TGCAGTGCTGGAGCCACCTGGGGGGTCAATGAGCAGTTCTTC.

On this clonotype: Possible read error: a much larger clone is one base away. The chain links TRBV28 to TRBJ1-2; 7 bases map to TRBD1. CDR1 MDHEN and CDR2 SYDVKM come from the germline V gene. With V trimmed by 5 bases and J by 4 bases, 7 bases remained unmatched. This CDR3 has 14 amino acids. The CDR3 DNA follows: TGTGCCAGCAGTCGACAGGGTTTGGGCTATGGCTACACCTTC. The encoded protein is CASSRQGLGYGYTF.

The chain combines TRBV7-2 with TRBJ1-4; 7 bases match TRBD1. The CDR3 is made up of 15 amino acids. Germline loops: CDR1 SGHTA, CDR2 FQGNSA. V gave up 0 bases and J gave up 8 bases; unmatched junction bases: 6. The CDR3 DNA sequence: TGTGCCAGCAGCTTAGCCGACAGGGAATACGAAAAACTGTTTTTT. It encodes CASSLADREYEKLFF.

This clonotype occurred a few times. The V and J genes are TRBV6-5 and TRBJ1-1, with 7 bases matching TRBD1. CDR3 length: 16 amino acids. The germline gives CDR1 MNHEY, CDR2 SVGAGI. Trimming at V came to 1 base and at J to 1 base, leaving 6 bases not matched to a gene. This CDR3 reads CASSYFGRGPNTEAFF. The CDR3 region has the DNA TGTGCCAGCAGTTACTTTGGGAGGGGGCCGAACACTGAAGCTTTCTTT.

The gene calls are TRBV4-1 and TRBJ1-2; D possibly corresponds to TRBD1 (5 bases). This CDR3 region has 15 residues. Trimming left V 3 bases short and J 5 bases short, with 16 bases between. Germline CDR1 and CDR2: MGHRA and YSYEKL. The CDR3 protein is CASSQLLTVKYGYTF. The DNA for the CDR3 is TGCGCCAGCAGCCAGTTGTTGACAGTAAAATATGGCTACACCTTC.

This clonotype was found a few times. This chain uses TRBV5-1 with TRBJ2-7, with TRBD1 identical over 7 bases. The length of the CDR3 is 15 residues. Germline V CDR1 and CDR2: SGHRS, YFSETQ. J was trimmed by 4 bases and V by 7 bases; bases with no gene match: 14. CDR3 bases: TGCGCCAGCCGAGCGAGGGACAGCCTACGATACGAGCAGTACTTC. As protein: CASRARDSLRYEQYF. The full variable domain, in which reference TRBV5-1 and TRBJ2-7 provide the parts outside the CDR3, is KAGVTQTPRYLIKTRGQQVTLSCSPISGHRSVSWYQQTPGQGLQFLFEYFSETQRNKGNFPGRFSGRQFSNSRSEMNVSTLELGDSALYLCASRARDSLRYEQYFGPGTRLTVT.

This clonotype was found once. The chain couples TRBV4-1 to TRBJ2-7, with D perhaps matching TRBD1 (6 bases). Per germline, CDR1 MGHRA and CDR2 YSYEKL. This CDR3 is built from 15 residues. V dropped 0 bases and J dropped 3 bases, with 12 bases sitting between them. The CDR3 DNA reads TGCGCCAGCAGCCAAGAAAGTCAGGGGTTCTACGAGCAGTACTTC. This translates into CASSQESQGFYEQYF.

V and J are TRBV6-1 and TRBJ1-2, with D unresolved. Germline CDR1 is MNHNS and CDR2 is SASEGT. Between the trimmed V and J ends, which lost 3 bases and 5 bases, there was a span of 13 bases. The CDR3 loop spans 14 amino acids. CDR3: CASSESTVGYGYTF. The CDR3 bases are TGTGCCAGCAGTGAGAGCACTGTGGGATATGGCTACACCTTC.

This clonotype was picked up a small number of times. The V call is TRBV13, the J call TRBJ2-5; no clear D gene. The CDR3 extends over 14 amino acids. V lost 2 bases, J lost 1 base, and 8 bases lay in between. The germline gives CDR1 PRHDT, CDR2 FYEKMQ (reference sequence). Written as DNA, the CDR3 is TGTGCCAGCAGCTTATACCGAACCCAAGAGACCCAGTACTTC. It yields the protein CASSLYRTQETQYF.

There are a few counts of this clonotype. V gene TRBV9 combines with J gene TRBJ2-3; the match to TRBD2 covers 9 bases. The trim removed 3 bases at V and 6 bases at J, leaving 11 bases unmatched. This CDR3 contains 16 residues. Looked up from germline, CDR1 is SGDLS and CDR2 is YYNGEE. CDR3 DNA sequence: TGTGCCAGCAGCGCCCGGGGGCTAGCGGGGCTGGATACGCAGTATTTT. This gives the protein CASSARGLAGLDTQYF.

This clonotype was counted between two and nine times. The chain combines TRBV27 with TRBJ2-1; D is unclear. V gave up 2 bases and J gave up 5 bases, with 10 bases separating them. The CDR3 runs to 14 residues. CDR1 MNHEY and CDR2 SMNVEV come from the germline V gene (reference sequence). CDR3 region: CASSLPSPDNEQFF. Here the CDR3 DNA reads TGTGCCAGCAGTTTACCTAGTCCGGACAATGAGCAGTTCTTC.

This clonotype has just a few counts. CDR3: CASSSARDRGGNEKLFF. CDR3 sequence (DNA): TGTGCCAGCAGTTCCGCCCGGGACAGGGGGGGGAATGAAAAACTGTTTTTT. This chain links TRBV12-3 or TRBV12-4 with TRBJ1-4, with 11 bases lining up with TRBD1. CDR3 size: 17 residues. Losses at the gene ends were 4 bases for V and 5 bases for J; bases not matched to a gene: 9.